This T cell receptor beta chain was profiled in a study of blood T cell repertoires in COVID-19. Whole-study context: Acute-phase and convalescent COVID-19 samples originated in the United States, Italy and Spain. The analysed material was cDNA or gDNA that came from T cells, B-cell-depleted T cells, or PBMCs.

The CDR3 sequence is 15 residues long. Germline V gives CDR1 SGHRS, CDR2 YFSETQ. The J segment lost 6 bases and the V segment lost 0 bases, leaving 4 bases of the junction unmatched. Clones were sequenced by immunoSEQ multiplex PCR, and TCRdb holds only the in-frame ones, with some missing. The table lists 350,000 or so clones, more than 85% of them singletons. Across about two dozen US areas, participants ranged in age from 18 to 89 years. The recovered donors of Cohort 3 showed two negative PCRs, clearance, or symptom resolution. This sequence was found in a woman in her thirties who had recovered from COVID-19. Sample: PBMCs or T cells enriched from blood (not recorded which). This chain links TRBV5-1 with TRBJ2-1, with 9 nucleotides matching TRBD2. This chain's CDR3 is CASSLDPSGVNEQFF. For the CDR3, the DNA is TGCGCCAGCAGCTTGGATCCTAGCGGGGTCAATGAGCAGTTCTTC.